This entry lists 32 T cell receptor beta chains sequenced from one sample in a study of regulatory T cells in long-lasting Graves disease (dated by TCRdb to the early 2020s). The library was prepared using multiplex PCR. Sequenced using an Illumina HiSeq 4000. iRepertoire HTBI primers and Arm-PCR amplification of CDR3 regions were used to construct TCR beta libraries. TCRdb reanalyzed the raw reads on its own, using fastp at Q25 for trimming and MiXCR for clone calling, and kept in-frame beta chains. Each record represents a unique CDR3 protein, reported with the most common genes and DNA among its rows. For this sample the table gives 200,000 to 250,000 distinct CDR3 sequences, of which approximately 19% were detected only once. The ten largest account for about 10% of the sample. The time point label for this specimen denotes: newly diagnosed GD, antithyroid drugs for less than 3 months. For both TCR sequencing and RNA sequencing, RNA was extracted from PBMCs using TRIzol.

These records were also assigned to another study, of T cells in Graves' hyperthyroidism and ophthalmopathy.

The specimen was peripheral blood mononuclear cells (PBMCs), collected at new diagnosis, from a patient treated with antithyroid drugs. The receptors here all came from a woman between 25 and 40 years old with Graves disease. Donor details come from another sample of the same person, matched by shared clones.

There are many counts of this clonotype. The V and J genes are TRBV28 and TRBJ1-2; D unresolved. V was pared by 6 bases and J by 3 bases, with 11 bases between. This CDR3 is 13 amino acids long. CDR1 is MDHEN, CDR2 SYDVKM, per germline. DNA of the CDR3: TGTGCCAGCAGCCCCCACACGGACTATGGCTACACCTTC. It is translated as CASSPHTDYGYTF.

This clonotype was detected many times. The V call is TRBV20-1, the J call TRBJ2-7; D gene uncertain. The germline gives CDR1 DFQATT, CDR2 SNEGSKA (reference sequence). The length of the CDR3 is 12 residues. With 2 bases removed from V and 3 bases from J, the gap between germline ends came to 8 bases. CDR3 coding DNA: TGCAGTGCTAGATACCTAAACTACGAGCAGTACTTC. The encoded protein is CSARYLNYEQYF.

This clonotype was seen ten or more times. The chain joins TRBV28 to TRBJ1-4, with D hard to call. Germline assignment: CDR1 MDHEN and CDR2 SYDVKM. The CDR3 is 15 amino acids. The V gene lost 6 bases and the J gene lost 7 bases, with 18 bases spanning the gap. The CDR3 loop is CASSCDGSRSEKLFF. CDR3 DNA: TGTGCCAGCAGCTGCGACGGCTCCCGCAGTGAAAAACTGTTTTTT. The whole variable domain, remainder taken from reference TRBV28 and TRBJ1-4, is DVKVTQSSRYLVKRTGEKVFLECVQDMDHENMFWYRQDPGLGLRLIYFSYDVKMKEKGDIPEGYSVSREKKERFSLILESASTNQTSMYLCASSCDGSRSEKLFFGSGTQLSVL.

This clonotype was recorded at least ten times. The junction departs from germline at one end; a sequencing error may be responsible. This chain links TRBV5-1 with TRBJ1-1, with D tentatively TRBD1 (5 bases). The CDR3 runs 14 residues. The germline gives CDR1 SGHRS, CDR2 YFSETQ. In nucleotides, the CDR3 is TGTGCCAGCAGCTTGGAACGGGGGGGCACTGAAGCTTTCTTT. This gives the protein CASSLERGGTEAFF.

This clonotype was counted at least ten times. The CDR3 DNA is TGTGCCAGCAGCCCCGGGGGGCGGGGGAGCACAGATACGCAGTATTTT. Protein: CASSPGGRGSTDTQYF. The chain is built from TRBV3-1 and TRBJ2-3, with D possibly matching TRBD2 (7 bases). Trimming took 4 bases from V and 0 from J, leaving 14 bases between them. Germline CDR1 and CDR2: LGHDT and YNNKEL (reference sequence). CDR3 size: 16 residues.

The CDR3 reads CASSLSSIFATNEKLFF. CDR3 nucleotide sequence: TGTGCCAGCAGCTTATCGTCCATATTCGCAACTAATGAAAAACTGTTTTTT. The chain combines TRBV7-2 with TRBJ1-4, with D unresolved. Germline loops: CDR1 SGHTA, CDR2 FQGNSA. Trimming shortened V by 2 bases and J by 0 bases, and 13 bases separated the two germline ends. The CDR3 covers 17 residues.

V is TRBV2 and J is TRBJ2-1; 10 positions agree with TRBD2. The CDR3 totals 19 residues. The V segment lost 6 bases and the J segment 0 bases; nucleotides outside the gene matches: 14. Germline CDR1 reads SNHLY; CDR2 reads FYNNEI. CDR3 DNA sequence: TGTGCCAGCAGACACTCCGGGACTAGCGATTCAAGCTCCTACAATGAGCAGTTCTTC. It encodes CASRHSGTSDSSSYNEQFF.

This clonotype was counted many times. At one of its ends the junction is not consistent with the germline gene, which may arise from a read error. V is TRBV20-1 and J is TRBJ1-6; D not certain. CDR3 length: 14 amino acids. Germline loops: CDR1 DFQATT, CDR2 SNEGSKA (reference sequence). The CDR3 nucleotides read TGCAGTGCTAGAGATCTTATTTATAGTTCACCCCTCCACTTT. This translates into CSARDLIYSSPLHF.

This clonotype was detected many times. The chain joins TRBV18 to TRBJ1-1; tentatively, D is TRBD1 (5 bases). V was trimmed by 3 bases and J by 6 bases, leaving 11 bases between them. The CDR3 is made up of 13 amino acids. Germline V lookup: CDR1 KGHSH, CDR2 LQKENI. In nucleotides, the CDR3 is TGTGCCAGCTCACCCCGGGGGGAGGCTGAAGCTTTCTTT. Protein: CASSPRGEAEAFF. The whole variable domain, filled in from reference TRBV18 and TRBJ1-1, reads NAGVMQNPRHLVRRRGQEARLRCSPMKGHSHVYWYRQLPEEGLKFMVYLQKENIIDESGMPKERFSAEFPKEGPSILRIQQVVRGDSAAYFCASSPRGEAEAFFGQGTRLTVV.

This clonotype was counted at least ten times. The chain is built from TRBV12-3 or TRBV12-4 and TRBJ2-7, with D uncertain. CDR3 size: 11 residues. The V and J ends lost 0 bases and 6 bases respectively, with 3 bases between them. This chain's CDR3 is CASSLASEQYF. DNA of the CDR3: TGTGCCAGCAGTTTAGCAAGCGAGCAGTACTTC.

This clonotype appeared a few times. This chain uses TRBV19 with TRBJ1-1; unclear D gene. Trimming removed 3 bases at V and 5 bases at J, with 10 bases between. The CDR3 extends over 13 amino acids. The germline CDR1 and CDR2 sequences are LNHDA and SQIVND (reference sequence). The CDR3 DNA reads TGTGCCAGTAGTATCGTCCGTAGTACTGAAGCTTTCTTT. Translating it yields CASSIVRSTEAFF.

This clonotype has at least ten counts. The chain combines TRBV9 with TRBJ2-1; no clear D gene. Trimming removed 0 bases from V and 4 bases from J, with 11 bases in between. The germline gives CDR1 SGDLS, CDR2 YYNGEE. The CDR3 runs to 15 residues. The DNA of the CDR3 is TGTGCCAGCAGCGTAGTGGTCTCCGGGTACAATGAGCAGTTCTTC. Its protein is CASSVVVSGYNEQFF.

This clonotype has at least ten counts. V gene TRBV7-9 combines with J gene TRBJ1-1; D ambiguous. V was clipped by 3 bases and J by 9 bases, with 17 bases between them. The CDR3 spans 14 residues. The germline V gene has CDR1 SEHNR and CDR2 FQNEAQ (reference sequence). The CDR3 loop reads CASSFGRTVPKAFF. Written as DNA, the CDR3 is TGTGCCAGCAGCTTTGGTCGGACGGTGCCCAAAGCTTTCTTT.

This clonotype has a handful of counts. The CDR3 reads CSVEGQGGGRLFF. In nucleotides, the CDR3 is TGCAGCGTTGAGGGACAGGGCGGGGGAAGACTGTTTTTT. The genes are TRBV29-1 and TRBJ1-4; 9 positions match TRBD1. Germline CDR1 SQVTM, CDR2 ANQGSEA. The CDR3 loop spans 13 amino acids. V shed 3 bases, J shed 13 bases, and the junction held 9 bases outside the gene matches.

As for this clonotype: With only one base between it and a far larger clone, this is likely a read error. The chain uses TRBV2 and TRBJ2-1, with 12 bases that match TRBD1. The J call may be faulty, since TRBJ2-5 better matches the DNA end. This CDR3 spans 16 amino acids. Germline loops: CDR1 SNHLY, CDR2 FYNNEI. Here the CDR3 DNA reads TGTGCCAGCAGTGGGGACAGGGGGCGCAGGGAAGAGACCCAGTACTTC. As protein: CASSGDRGRREETQYF.

The sample holds many counts of this clonotype. The J gene is TRBJ1-2, the V gene TRBV7-2, with 7 bases fitting TRBD1. This CDR3 spans 18 amino acids. From germline, CDR1 is SGHTA and CDR2 FQGNSA. With V trimmed by 4 bases and J by 6 bases, 20 bases remained unmatched. The CDR3 DNA reads as TGTGCCAGCAGCTCTTACCACGCGGTAAGGGGGCATTGGGATGGCTACACCTTC. This gives the protein CASSSYHAVRGHWDGYTF.

This chain links TRBV28 with TRBJ1-2, with D possibly matching TRBD1 (6 bases). CDR1 and CDR2 (germline): MDHEN, SYDVKM. CDR3 length: 17 amino acids. Deletions cut 6 bases from V and 2 bases from J, with 22 bases between. The CDR3 nucleotides are TGTGCCAGCAGCTTAAGAGCGGGGGGCGTAGGGAACTATGGCTACACCTTC. Translation: CASSLRAGGVGNYGYTF.

The gene calls are TRBV2 and TRBJ2-1; 8 bases fit TRBD2. CDR1 SNHLY and CDR2 FYNNEI come from the germline V gene. This CDR3 contains 19 residues. After removal of 2 bases from V and 12 bases from J, the junction contained 24 bases not matched to a gene. The CDR3 spells CASSENVPSTSGVYLVQFF. The DNA for the CDR3 is TGTGCCAGCAGTGAAAATGTCCCGTCAACTAGCGGTGTGTATCTAGTGCAGTTCTTC.

This clonotype was observed many times. The chain joins TRBV4-1 to TRBJ2-1; TRBD1 matches at 7 bases. There are 15 residues in the CDR3. CDR1 and CDR2 from the germline V gene are MGHRA and YSYEKL. V was clipped by 0 bases and J by 6 bases; unmatched bases: 5. The CDR3 bases are TGCGCCAGCAGCCAAGAATTTGCAGGGGGCAATGAGCAGTTCTTC. Translating it yields CASSQEFAGGNEQFF.

This clonotype was recorded at least ten times. The rearrangement joins TRBV12-3 or TRBV12-4 to TRBJ2-7; possibly TRBD1 or TRBD2 for D (7 bases each). V lost 6 bases and J lost 2, with 17 bases in between. The CDR3 has 15 residues. This chain's CDR3 is CASSLAAGGAYEQYF. The CDR3 DNA follows: TGTGCCAGCAGCTTGGCCGCAGGGGGGGCCTACGAGCAGTACTTC.

This clonotype was recorded many times. This chain links TRBV6-2 or TRBV6-3 with TRBJ1-1; no clear D. The V gene's germline CDR1 is MNHEY and CDR2 SVGEGT. V was clipped by 2 bases and J by 0 bases, with 10 bases between them. This CDR3 contains 15 residues. CDR3 sequence: CASSYEGWVNTEAFF. In DNA, the CDR3 is TGTGCCAGCAGTTACGAGGGATGGGTGAACACTGAAGCTTTCTTT.

This clonotype was observed many times. J is TRBJ2-1 and V is TRBV2; 8 positions agree with TRBD1. This CDR3 comprises 14 residues. From germline, CDR1 is SNHLY and CDR2 FYNNEI. The ends lost 7 bases at V and 2 bases at J; junction bases unmatched: 4. As DNA, the CDR3 is TGTGCCAGCATACAGGGGGAGGCCTACAATGAGCAGTTCTTC. This sequence encodes CASIQGEAYNEQFF.

The sample holds many counts of this clonotype. The chain uses TRBV9 and TRBJ2-2, with D possibly TRBD2 on 6 matching bases. Germline loops: CDR1 SGDLS, CDR2 YYNGEE. This CDR3 contains 16 residues. Trimming shortened V by 0 bases and J by 4 bases, and 13 bases separated the two germline ends. In nucleotides, the CDR3 is TGTGCCAGCAGCGTAGATTGGTACGGGGGCACCGGGGAGCTGTTTTTT. This gives the protein CASSVDWYGGTGELFF.

This clonotype was seen a handful of times. This chain links TRBV10-2 with TRBJ1-1; TRBD1 matches 11 bases. The CDR3 length is 14 residues. V shed 6 bases, J shed 8 bases, and the junction held 8 bases outside the gene matches. In germline, CDR1 is WSHSY, CDR2 SAAADI. As DNA, the CDR3 is TGCGCCAGCAGCGGGGGACAGGGGGTCTGGGAAGCTTTCTTT. It specifies CASSGGQGVWEAFF.

This clonotype was picked up many times. The chain employs TRBV28 and TRBJ1-1, with no clear D. CDR3 length: 12 amino acids. The germline V gene has CDR1 MDHEN and CDR2 SYDVKM. V was clipped by 5 bases and J by 3 bases, with 7 bases between them. This chain's CDR3 is CASSLPDTEAFF. Here the CDR3 DNA reads TGTGCCAGCAGTCTCCCCGACACTGAAGCTTTCTTT.

This clonotype has a count of ten or more. The chain couples TRBV6-1 to TRBJ1-6; 7 positions match TRBD1. The junction had 3 bases not matched to a gene; V was cut back by 6 bases and J by 4 bases. This CDR3 comprises 14 residues. Germline V gene data show CDR1 as MNHNS and CDR2 as SASEGT. The CDR3 DNA follows: TGTGCCAGCAGGCCAGGGGGGTATAATTCACCCCTCCACTTT. This encodes CASRPGGYNSPLHF.

This clonotype was counted only a few times. The chain has TRBV11-3 and TRBJ2-7; 9 bases match TRBD1. Germline CDR1 and CDR2: SGHNT and YENEEA. V gave up 5 bases and J gave up 2 bases; unmatched junction bases: 4. There are 14 residues in the CDR3. In DNA, the CDR3 is TGTGCCAGCAGCGCGGGACAGGGCCCCTACGAGCAGTACTTC. Amino acid sequence: CASSAGQGPYEQYF. Full variable domain (rest looked up from reference TRBV11-3 and TRBJ2-7): EAGVVQSPRYKIIEKKQPVAFWCNPISGHNTLYWYLQNLGQGPELLIRYENEEAVDDSQLPKDRFSAERLKGVDSTLKIQPAELGDSAVYLCASSAGQGPYEQYFGPGTRLTVT.

This clonotype was seen repeatedly, ten times or more. The V gene is TRBV7-6, the J gene TRBJ2-5, with D perhaps TRBD1 (6 bases). Trimming pared 1 base from V and 2 bases from J, leaving 14 bases between. The CDR3 loop spans 16 amino acids. CDR1 and CDR2 from the germline V gene are SGHVS and FNYEAQ. The CDR3 loop is CASSLETGRGQETQYF. CDR3 DNA sequence: TGTGCCAGCAGCTTAGAGACAGGCAGAGGGCAAGAGACCCAGTACTTC.

The V gene is TRBV2, the J gene TRBJ1-1; perhaps TRBD1 as D (6 bases). The CDR3 is 14 residues long. Trimming shortened V by 7 bases and J by 1 base, and 13 bases separated the two germline ends. Germline V lookup: CDR1 SNHLY, CDR2 FYNNEI. CDR3: CASTRDRRNTEAFF. Written as DNA, the CDR3 is TGTGCCAGCACTCGTGACAGGAGGAACACTGAAGCTTTCTTT. Supplemented by reference TRBV2 and TRBJ1-1, the full variable domain reads EPEVTQTPSHQVTQMGQEVILRCVPISNHLYFYWYRQILGQKVEFLVSFYNNEISEKSEIFDDQFSVERPDGSNFTLKIRSTKLEDSAMYFCASTRDRRNTEAFFGQGTRLTVV.

The gene calls are TRBV2 and TRBJ1-6, with TRBD1 matching over 11 bases. The germline gives CDR1 SNHLY, CDR2 FYNNEI. The CDR3 runs 17 residues. The trim removed 5 bases at V and 9 bases at J, leaving 12 bases unmatched. CDR3 in DNA: TGTGCCAGCAGTCAAGTCCCGGGACAGGGGGACGGTTCACCCCTCCACTTT. It translates to CASSQVPGQGDGSPLHF.

This clonotype was seen at least ten times. The chain combines TRBV20-1 with TRBJ1-2; 9 bases map to TRBD1. V trimming: 0 bases; J trimming: 3 bases; junction bases outside the gene matches: 5. The germline V gene has CDR1 DFQATT and CDR2 SNEGSKA (reference sequence). CDR3 length: 15 residues. CDR3 sequence reads: CSARDYRDRDYGYTF. As DNA, the CDR3 is TGCAGTGCTAGAGATTACAGGGACAGGGACTATGGCTACACCTTC.

At least ten counts were recorded for this clonotype. Germline is not matched at one junction end, which may reflect a read error. The chain's CDR3 is CASSPGGTAYEQYF. CDR3 nucleotides: TGTGCCAGCAGCCCAGGAGGGACAGCATACGAGCAGTACTTC. The gene calls are TRBV5-1 and TRBJ2-7; perhaps TRBD1 as D (7 bases). The CDR3 consists of 14 residues. Germline lookup yields CDR1 SGHRS and CDR2 YFSETQ.